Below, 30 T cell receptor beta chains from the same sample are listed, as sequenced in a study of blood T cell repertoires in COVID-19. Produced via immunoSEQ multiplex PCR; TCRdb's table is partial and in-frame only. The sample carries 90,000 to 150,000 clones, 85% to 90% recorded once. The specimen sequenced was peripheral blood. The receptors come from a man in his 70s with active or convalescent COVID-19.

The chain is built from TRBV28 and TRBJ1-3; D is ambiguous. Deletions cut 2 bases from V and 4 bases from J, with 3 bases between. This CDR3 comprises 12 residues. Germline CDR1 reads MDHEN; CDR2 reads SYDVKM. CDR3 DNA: TGTGCCAGCAGTTTACGGGGAAACACCATATATTTT. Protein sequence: CASSLRGNTIYF.

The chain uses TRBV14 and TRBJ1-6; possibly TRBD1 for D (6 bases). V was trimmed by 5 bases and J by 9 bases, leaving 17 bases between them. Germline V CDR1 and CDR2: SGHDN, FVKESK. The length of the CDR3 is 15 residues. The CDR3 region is CASSYQGQGSSPLHF. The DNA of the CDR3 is TGTGCCAGCAGCTATCAGGGGCAGGGATCTTCACCCCTCCACTTT.

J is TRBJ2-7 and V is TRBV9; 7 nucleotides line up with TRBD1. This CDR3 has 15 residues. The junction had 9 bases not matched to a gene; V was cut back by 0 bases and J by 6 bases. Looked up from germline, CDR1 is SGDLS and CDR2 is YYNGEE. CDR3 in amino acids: CASSVGLGQATEQYF. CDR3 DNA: TGTGCCAGCAGCGTAGGTCTTGGACAGGCTACCGAGCAGTACTTC. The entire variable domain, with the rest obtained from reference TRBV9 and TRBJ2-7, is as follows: DSGVTQTPKHLITATGQRVTLRCSPRSGDLSVYWYQQSLDQGLQFLIQYYNGEERAKGNILERFSAQQFPDLHSELNLSSLELGDSALYFCASSVGLGQATEQYFGPGTRLTVT.

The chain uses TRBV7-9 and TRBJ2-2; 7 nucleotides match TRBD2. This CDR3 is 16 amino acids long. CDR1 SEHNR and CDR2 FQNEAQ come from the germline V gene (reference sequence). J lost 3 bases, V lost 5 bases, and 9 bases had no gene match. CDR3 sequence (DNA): TGTGCCAGCAGCCCTAGTAGGGGAGGGGACACCGGGGAGCTGTTTTTT. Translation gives CASSPSRGGDTGELFF.

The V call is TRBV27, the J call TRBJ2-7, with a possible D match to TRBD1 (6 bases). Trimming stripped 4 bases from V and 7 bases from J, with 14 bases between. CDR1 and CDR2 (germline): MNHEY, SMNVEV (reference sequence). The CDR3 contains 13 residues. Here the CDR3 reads CASSWDINLEQYF. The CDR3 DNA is TGTGCCAGCAGTTGGGACATAAATTTGGAGCAGTACTTC.

Here the CDR3 reads CASSGVQGAQGLAGLYEQYF. CDR3 DNA sequence: TGTGCCAGCAGTGGGGTACAGGGGGCGCAGGGACTAGCGGGGCTCTACGAGCAGTACTTC. The chain joins TRBV6-1 to TRBJ2-7; 13 bases agree with TRBD2. Germline assignment: CDR1 MNHNS and CDR2 SASEGT. This CDR3 is built from 20 residues. Trimming at V came to 4 bases and at J to 3 bases, leaving 18 bases not matched to a gene.

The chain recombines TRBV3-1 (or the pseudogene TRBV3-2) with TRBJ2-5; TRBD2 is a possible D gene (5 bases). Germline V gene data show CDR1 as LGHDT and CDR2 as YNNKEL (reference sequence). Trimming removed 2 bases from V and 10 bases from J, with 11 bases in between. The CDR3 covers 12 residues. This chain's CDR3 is CASSQISRGQYF. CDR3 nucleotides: TGTGCCAGCAGCCAAATTTCCCGGGGCCAGTACTTC.

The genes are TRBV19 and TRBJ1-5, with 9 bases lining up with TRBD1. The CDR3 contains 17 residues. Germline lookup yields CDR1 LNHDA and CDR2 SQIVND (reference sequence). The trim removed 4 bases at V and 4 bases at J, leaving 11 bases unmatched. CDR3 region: CASSTGTGYSVNQPQHF. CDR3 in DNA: TGTGCCAGTAGTACGGGGACAGGGTATTCAGTGAATCAGCCCCAGCATTTT.

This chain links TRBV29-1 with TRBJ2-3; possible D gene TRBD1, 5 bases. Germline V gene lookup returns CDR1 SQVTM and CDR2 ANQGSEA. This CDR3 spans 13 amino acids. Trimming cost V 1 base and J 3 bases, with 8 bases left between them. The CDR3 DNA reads TGCAGCGTTGAAGGACAGAAGACAGATACGCAGTATTTT. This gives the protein CSVEGQKTDTQYF.

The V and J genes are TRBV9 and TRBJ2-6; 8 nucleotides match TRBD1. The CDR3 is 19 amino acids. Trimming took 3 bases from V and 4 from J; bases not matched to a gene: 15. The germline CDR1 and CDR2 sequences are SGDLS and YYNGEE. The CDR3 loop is CASSASPGQDFSGANVLTF. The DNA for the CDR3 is TGTGCCAGCAGCGCCTCACCGGGACAGGATTTCTCGGGGGCCAACGTCCTGACTTTC.

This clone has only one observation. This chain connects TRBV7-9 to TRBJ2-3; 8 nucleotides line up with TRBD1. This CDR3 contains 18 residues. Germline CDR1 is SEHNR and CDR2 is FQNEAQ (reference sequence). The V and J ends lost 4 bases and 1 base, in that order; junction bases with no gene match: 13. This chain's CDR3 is CASSSTGGTEWGTDTQYF. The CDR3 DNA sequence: TGTGCCAGCAGCTCCACAGGGGGGACAGAGTGGGGCACAGATACGCAGTATTTT.

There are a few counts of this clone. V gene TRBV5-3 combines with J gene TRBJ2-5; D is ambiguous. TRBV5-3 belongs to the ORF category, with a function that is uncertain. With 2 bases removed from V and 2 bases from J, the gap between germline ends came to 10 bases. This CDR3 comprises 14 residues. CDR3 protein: CARSFPGRQETQYF. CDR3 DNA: TGTGCCAGAAGCTTTCCTGGGCGTCAAGAGACCCAGTACTTC.

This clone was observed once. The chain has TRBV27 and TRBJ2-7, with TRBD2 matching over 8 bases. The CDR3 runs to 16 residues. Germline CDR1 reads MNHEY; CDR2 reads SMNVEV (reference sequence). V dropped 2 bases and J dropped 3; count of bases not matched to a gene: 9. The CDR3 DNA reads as TGTGCCAGCAGTTTACTCCCGGGACTAGGGTACTACGAGCAGTACTTC. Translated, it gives CASSLLPGLGYYEQYF.

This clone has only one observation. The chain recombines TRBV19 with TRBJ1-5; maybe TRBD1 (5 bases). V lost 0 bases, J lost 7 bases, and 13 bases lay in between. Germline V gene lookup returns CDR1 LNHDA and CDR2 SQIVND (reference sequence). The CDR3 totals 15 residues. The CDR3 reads CASSIEPQGRQPQHF. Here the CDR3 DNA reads TGTGCCAGTAGTATAGAACCGCAGGGTCGGCAGCCCCAGCATTTT.

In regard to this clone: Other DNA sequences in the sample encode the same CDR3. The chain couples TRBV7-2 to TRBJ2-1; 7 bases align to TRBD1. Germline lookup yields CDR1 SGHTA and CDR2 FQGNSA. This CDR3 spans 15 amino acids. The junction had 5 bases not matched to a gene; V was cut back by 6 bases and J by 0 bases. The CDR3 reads CASSLDRSSYNEQFF. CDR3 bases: TGTGCCAGCAGTTTGGACAGGAGCTCCTACAATGAGCAGTTCTTC.

In DNA form, the CDR3 reads TGTGCCAGTAGTATGCGGAGCTCTAACTATGGCTACACCTTC. This translates into CASSMRSSNYGYTF. The chain employs TRBV19 and TRBJ1-2; D is unresolved. CDR1 and CDR2 (germline): LNHDA, SQIVND (reference sequence). V was shortened by 3 bases and J by 0 bases, with 8 bases between the two germline ends. The CDR3 runs to 14 residues.

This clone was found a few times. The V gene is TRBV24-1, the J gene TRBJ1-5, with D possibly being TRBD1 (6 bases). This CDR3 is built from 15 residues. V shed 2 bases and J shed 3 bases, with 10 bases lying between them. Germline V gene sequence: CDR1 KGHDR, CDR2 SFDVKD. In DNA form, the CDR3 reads TGTGCCACCAGTGATTCGCAGGGGTACAATCAGCCCCAGCATTTT. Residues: CATSDSQGYNQPQHF.

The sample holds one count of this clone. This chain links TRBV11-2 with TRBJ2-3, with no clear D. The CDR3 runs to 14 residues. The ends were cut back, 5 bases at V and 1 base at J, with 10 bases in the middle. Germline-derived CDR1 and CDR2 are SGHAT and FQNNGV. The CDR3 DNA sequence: TGTGCCAGCAGCCCTTGGAGCGGCACAGATACGCAGTATTTT. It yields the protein CASSPWSGTDTQYF.

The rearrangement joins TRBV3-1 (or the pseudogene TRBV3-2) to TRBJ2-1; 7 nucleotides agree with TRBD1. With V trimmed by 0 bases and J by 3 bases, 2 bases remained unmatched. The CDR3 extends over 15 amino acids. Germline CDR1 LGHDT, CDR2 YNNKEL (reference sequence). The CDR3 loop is CASSQDQGVYNEQFF. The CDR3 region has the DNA TGTGCCAGCAGCCAAGATCAGGGGGTCTACAATGAGCAGTTCTTC.

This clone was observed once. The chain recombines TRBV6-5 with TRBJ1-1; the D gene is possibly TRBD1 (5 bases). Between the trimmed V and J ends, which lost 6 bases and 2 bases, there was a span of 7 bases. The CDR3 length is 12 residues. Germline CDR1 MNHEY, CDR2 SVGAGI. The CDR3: CASRDTNTEAFF. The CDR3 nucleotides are TGTGCCAGCAGGGACACTAACACTGAAGCTTTCTTT.

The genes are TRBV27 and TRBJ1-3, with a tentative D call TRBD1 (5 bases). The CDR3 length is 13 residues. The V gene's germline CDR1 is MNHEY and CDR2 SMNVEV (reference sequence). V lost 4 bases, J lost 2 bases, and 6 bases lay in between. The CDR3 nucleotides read TGTGCCAGCAGTTCAGGGCCTGGAAACACCATATATTTT. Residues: CASSSGPGNTIYF.

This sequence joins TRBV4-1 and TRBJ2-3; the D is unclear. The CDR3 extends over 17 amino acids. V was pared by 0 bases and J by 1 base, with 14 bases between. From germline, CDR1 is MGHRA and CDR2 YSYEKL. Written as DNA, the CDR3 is TGCGCCAGCAGCCAAGATAACCCAGGTTGGGGCACAGATACGCAGTATTTT. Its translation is CASSQDNPGWGTDTQYF.

CDR3 residues: CASSLGGTSGSPDYEQYF. CDR3 bases: TGCGCCAGCAGCTTGGGAGGGACTAGCGGGAGCCCCGACTACGAGCAGTACTTC. J is TRBJ2-7 and V is TRBV5-1; TRBD2 matches 14 bases. The J segment lost 3 bases and the V segment lost 0 bases, leaving 8 bases of the junction unmatched. The germline V gene encodes CDR1 SGHRS and CDR2 YFSETQ. The CDR3 has 18 amino acids.

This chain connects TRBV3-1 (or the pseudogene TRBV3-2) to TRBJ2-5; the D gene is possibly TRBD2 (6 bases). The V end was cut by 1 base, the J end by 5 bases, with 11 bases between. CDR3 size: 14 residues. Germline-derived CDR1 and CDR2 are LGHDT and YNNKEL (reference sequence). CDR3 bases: TGTGCCAGCAGCCAAGGTGGGGCGGGGGAGACCCAGTACTTC. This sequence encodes CASSQGGAGETQYF.

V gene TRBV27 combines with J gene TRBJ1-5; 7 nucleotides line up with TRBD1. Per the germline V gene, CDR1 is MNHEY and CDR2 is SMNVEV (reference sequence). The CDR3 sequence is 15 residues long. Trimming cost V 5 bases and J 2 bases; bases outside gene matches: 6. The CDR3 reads CASSGQAWGNQPQHF. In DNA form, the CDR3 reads TGTGCCAGCAGTGGACAGGCTTGGGGCAATCAGCCCCAGCATTTT.

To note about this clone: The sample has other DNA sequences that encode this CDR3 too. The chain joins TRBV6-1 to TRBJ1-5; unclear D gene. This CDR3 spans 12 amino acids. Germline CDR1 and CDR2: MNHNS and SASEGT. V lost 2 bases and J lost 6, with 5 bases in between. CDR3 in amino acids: CASSERGQPQHF. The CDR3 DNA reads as TGTGCCAGCAGTGAACGAGGTCAGCCCCAGCATTTT.

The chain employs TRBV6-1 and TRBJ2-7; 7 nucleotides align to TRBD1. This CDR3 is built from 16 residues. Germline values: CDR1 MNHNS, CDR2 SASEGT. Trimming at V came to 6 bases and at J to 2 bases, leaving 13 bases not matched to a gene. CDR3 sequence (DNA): TGTGCCAGCAGCGAATTCGACAGGGTGGGGACCTACGAGCAGTACTTC. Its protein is CASSEFDRVGTYEQYF.

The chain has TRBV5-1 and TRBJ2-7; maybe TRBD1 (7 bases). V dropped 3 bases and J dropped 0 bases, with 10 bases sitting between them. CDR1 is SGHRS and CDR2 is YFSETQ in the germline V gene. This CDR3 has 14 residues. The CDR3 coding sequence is TGCGCCAGCAGCTGGGGGGACAGCTCCTACGAGCAGTACTTC. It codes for CASSWGDSSYEQYF. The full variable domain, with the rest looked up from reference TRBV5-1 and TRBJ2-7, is KAGVTQTPRYLIKTRGQQVTLSCSPISGHRSVSWYQQTPGQGLQFLFEYFSETQRNKGNFPGRFSGRQFSNSRSEMNVSTLELGDSALYLCASSWGDSSYEQYFGPGTRLTVT.

CDR3 amino acids: CASSLTSSGYGYTF. The CDR3 DNA sequence: TGCGCCAGCAGCTTGACGAGCTCGGGCTATGGCTACACCTTC. The rearrangement joins TRBV5-1 to TRBJ1-2, with D uncertain. The germline gives CDR1 SGHRS, CDR2 YFSETQ. Trimming took 1 base from V and 4 from J, leaving 11 bases between them. This CDR3 has 14 residues.

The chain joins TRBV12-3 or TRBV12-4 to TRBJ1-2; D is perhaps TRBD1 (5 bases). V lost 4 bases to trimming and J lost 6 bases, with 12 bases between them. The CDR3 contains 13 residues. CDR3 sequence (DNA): TGTGCCAGCAGTTACGCGGGGGGGAATGGCTACACCTTC. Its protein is CASSYAGGNGYTF.